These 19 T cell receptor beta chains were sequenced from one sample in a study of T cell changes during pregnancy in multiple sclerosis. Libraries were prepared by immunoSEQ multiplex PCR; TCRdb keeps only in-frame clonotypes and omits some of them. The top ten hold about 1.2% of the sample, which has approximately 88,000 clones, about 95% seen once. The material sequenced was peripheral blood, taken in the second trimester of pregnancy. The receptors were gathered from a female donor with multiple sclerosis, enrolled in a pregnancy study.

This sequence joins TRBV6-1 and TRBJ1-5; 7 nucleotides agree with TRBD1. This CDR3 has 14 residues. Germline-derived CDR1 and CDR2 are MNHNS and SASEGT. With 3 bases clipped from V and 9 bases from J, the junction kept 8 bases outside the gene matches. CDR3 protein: CASSEEGGKRPQHF. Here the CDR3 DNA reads TGTGCCAGCAGTGAGGAAGGGGGCAAAAGGCCCCAGCATTTT.

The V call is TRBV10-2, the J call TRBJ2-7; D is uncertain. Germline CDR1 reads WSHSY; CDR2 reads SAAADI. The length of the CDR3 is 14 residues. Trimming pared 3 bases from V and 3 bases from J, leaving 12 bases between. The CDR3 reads CASSDTGFGYEQYF. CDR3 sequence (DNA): TGCGCCAGCAGTGACACCGGGTTCGGCTACGAGCAGTACTTC.

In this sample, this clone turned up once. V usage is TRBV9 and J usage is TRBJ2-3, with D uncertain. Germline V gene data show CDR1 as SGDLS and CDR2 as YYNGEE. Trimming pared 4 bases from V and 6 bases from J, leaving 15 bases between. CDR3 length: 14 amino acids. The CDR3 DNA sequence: TGTGCCAGCAGCACTCTCAAAACTTCTGATACGCAGTATTTT. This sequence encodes CASSTLKTSDTQYF.

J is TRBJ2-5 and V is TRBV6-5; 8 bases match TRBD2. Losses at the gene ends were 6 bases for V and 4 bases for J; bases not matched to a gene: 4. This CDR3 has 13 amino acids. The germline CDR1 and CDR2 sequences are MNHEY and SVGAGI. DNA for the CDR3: TGTGCCAGCAGCTCCGGGAGGGGAGAGACCCAGTACTTC. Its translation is CASSSGRGETQYF.

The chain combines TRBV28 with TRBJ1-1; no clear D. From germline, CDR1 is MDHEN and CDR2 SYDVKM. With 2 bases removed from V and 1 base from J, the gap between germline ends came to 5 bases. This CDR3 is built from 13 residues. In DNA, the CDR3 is TGTGCCAGCAGTTTACACTGGAACACTGAAGCTTTCTTT. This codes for CASSLHWNTEAFF.

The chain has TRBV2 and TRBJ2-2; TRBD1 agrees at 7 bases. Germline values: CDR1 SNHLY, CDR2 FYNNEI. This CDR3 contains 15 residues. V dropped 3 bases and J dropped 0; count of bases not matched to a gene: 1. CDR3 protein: CASSDQGANTGELFF. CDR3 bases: TGTGCCAGCAGTGACCAGGGGGCGAACACCGGGGAGCTGTTTTTT.

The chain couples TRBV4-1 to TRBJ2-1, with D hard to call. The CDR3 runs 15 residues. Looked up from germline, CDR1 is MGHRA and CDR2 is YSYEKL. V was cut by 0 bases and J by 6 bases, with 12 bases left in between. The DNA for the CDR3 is TGCGCCAGCAGCCAAGATCGCCTACCTTCCAATGAGCAGTTCTTC. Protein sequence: CASSQDRLPSNEQFF.

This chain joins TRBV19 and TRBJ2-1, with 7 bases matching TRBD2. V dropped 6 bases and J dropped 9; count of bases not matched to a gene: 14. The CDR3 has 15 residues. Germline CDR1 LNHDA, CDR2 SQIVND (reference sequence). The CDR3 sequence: CASRVIAGGRGEQFF. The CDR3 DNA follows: TGTGCCAGTAGGGTGATAGCGGGCGGGCGGGGTGAGCAGTTCTTC.

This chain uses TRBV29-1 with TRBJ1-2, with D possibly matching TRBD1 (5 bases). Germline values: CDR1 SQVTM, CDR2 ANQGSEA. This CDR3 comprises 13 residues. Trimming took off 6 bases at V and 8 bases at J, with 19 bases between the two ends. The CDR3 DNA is TGCAGCGTCAGATTACAGGTCCACGGAGGCTACACCTTC. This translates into CSVRLQVHGGYTF. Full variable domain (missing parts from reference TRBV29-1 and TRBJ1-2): SAVISQKPSRDICQRGTSLTIQCQVDSQVTMMFWYRQQPGQSLTLIATANQGSEATYESGFVIDKFPISRPNLTFSTLTVSNMSPEDSSIYLCSVRLQVHGGYTFGSGTRLTVV.

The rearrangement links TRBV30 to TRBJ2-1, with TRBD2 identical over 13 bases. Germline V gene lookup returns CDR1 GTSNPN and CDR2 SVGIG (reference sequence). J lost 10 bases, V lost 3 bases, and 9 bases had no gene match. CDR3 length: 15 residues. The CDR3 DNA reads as TGTGCCTGGAGCGAACTAGCGGGAGGGCGGTTAGAGCAGTTCTTC. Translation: CAWSELAGGRLEQFF.

The CDR3, as DNA: TGTGCCTGGAGTGGGTTGGGGCAGAACGAGCAGTACTTC. Amino acid sequence: CAWSGLGQNEQYF. This rearrangement joins TRBV30 to TRBJ2-7; D is possibly TRBD1 (5 bases). Per germline, CDR1 GTSNPN and CDR2 SVGIG (reference sequence). Trimming cost V 1 base and J 5 bases, with 12 bases left between them. The CDR3 is 13 residues long.

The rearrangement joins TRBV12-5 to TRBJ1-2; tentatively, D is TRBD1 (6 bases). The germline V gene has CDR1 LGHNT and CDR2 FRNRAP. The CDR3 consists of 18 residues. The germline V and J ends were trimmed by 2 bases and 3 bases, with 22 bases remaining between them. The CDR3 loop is CASGLPRTQGPRDYGYTF. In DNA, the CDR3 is TGTGCTAGTGGTTTGCCCCGGACCCAGGGGCCCCGGGACTATGGCTACACCTTC.

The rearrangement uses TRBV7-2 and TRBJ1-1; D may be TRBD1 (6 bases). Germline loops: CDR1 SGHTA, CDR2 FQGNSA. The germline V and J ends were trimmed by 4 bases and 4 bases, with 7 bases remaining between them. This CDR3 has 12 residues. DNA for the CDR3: TGTGCCAGCAGCTCCAGGGGCACTGAAGCTTTCTTT. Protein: CASSSRGTEAFF.

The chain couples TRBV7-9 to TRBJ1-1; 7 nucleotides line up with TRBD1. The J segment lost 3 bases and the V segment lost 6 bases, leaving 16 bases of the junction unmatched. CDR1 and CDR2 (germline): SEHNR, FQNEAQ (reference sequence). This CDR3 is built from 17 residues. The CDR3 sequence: CASSWVRGVGTDTEAFF. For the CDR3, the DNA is TGTGCCAGCAGTTGGGTCAGGGGGGTCGGTACGGACACTGAAGCTTTCTTT.

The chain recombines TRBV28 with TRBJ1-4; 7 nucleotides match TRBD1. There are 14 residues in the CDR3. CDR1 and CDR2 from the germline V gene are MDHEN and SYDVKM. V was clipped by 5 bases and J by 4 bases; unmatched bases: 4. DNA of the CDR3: TGTGCCAGCAGTAAGGGACAGATTAATGAAAAACTGTTTTTT. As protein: CASSKGQINEKLFF.

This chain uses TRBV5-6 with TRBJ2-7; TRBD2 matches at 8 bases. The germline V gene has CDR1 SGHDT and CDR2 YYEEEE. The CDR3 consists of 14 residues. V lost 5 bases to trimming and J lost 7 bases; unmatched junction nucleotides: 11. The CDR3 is CASSWGAGAGEQYF. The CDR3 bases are TGTGCCAGCAGTTGGGGAGCGGGAGCTGGAGAGCAGTACTTC.

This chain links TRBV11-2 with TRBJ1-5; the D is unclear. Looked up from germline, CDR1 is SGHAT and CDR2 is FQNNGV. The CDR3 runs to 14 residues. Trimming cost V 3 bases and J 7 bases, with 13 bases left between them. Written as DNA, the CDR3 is TGTGCCAGCAGCTTGGGAGGGTTTCGGCAGCCCCAGCATTTT. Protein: CASSLGGFRQPQHF. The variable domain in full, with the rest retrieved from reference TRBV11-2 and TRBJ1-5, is EAGVAQSPRYKIIEKRQSVAFWCNPISGHATLYWYQQILGQGPKLLIQFQNNGVVDDSQLPKDRFSAERLKGVDSTLKIQPAKLEDSAVYLCASSLGGFRQPQHFGDGTRLSIL.

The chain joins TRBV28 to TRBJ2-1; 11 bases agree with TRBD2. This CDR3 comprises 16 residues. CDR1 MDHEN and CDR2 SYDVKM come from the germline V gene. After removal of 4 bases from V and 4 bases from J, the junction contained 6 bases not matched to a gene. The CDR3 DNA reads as TGTGCCAGCAGTTCCCCGGGACTAGCGGCATACAATGAGCAGTTCTTC. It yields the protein CASSSPGLAAYNEQFF. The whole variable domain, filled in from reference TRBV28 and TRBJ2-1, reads DVKVTQSSRYLVKRTGEKVFLECVQDMDHENMFWYRQDPGLGLRLIYFSYDVKMKEKGDIPEGYSVSREKKERFSLILESASTNQTSMYLCASSSPGLAAYNEQFFGPGTRLTVL.

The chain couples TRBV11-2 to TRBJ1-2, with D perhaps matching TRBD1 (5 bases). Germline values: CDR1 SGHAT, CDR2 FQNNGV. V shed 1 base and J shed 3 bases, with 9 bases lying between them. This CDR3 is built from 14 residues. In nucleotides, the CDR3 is TGTGCCAGCAGCTTAGGGGCGACAGACTATGGCTACACCTTC. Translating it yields CASSLGATDYGYTF.